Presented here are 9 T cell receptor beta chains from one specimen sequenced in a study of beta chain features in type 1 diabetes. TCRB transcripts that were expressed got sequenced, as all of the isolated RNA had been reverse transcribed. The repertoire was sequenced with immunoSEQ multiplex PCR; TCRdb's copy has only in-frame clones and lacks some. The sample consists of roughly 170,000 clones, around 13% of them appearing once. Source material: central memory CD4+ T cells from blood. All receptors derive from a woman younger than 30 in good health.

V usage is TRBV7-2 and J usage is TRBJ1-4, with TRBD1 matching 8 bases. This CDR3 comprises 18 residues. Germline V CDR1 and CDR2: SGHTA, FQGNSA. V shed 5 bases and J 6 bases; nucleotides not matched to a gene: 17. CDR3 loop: CASSQDPPRQGRDEKLFF. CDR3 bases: TGTGCCAGCAGCCAAGATCCCCCACGACAGGGGCGCGATGAAAAACTGTTTTTT. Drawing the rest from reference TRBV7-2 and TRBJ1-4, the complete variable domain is GAGVSQSPSNKVTEKGKDVELRCDPISGHTALYWYRQSLGQGLEFLIYFQGNSAPDKSGLPSDRFSAERTGGSVSTLTIQRTQQEDSAVYLCASSQDPPRQGRDEKLFFGSGTQLSVL.

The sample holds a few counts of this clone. CDR3 coding DNA: TGTGCCAGCAGCTTAGCACCGGGACAGCCTGACTCGGGCTACACCTTC. Its translation is CASSLAPGQPDSGYTF. The chain is built from TRBV7-9 and TRBJ1-2, with 7 bases lining up with TRBD1. CDR3 size: 16 residues. From germline, CDR1 is SEHNR and CDR2 FQNEAQ (reference sequence). Losses at the gene ends were 0 bases for V and 8 bases for J; bases not matched to a gene: 12.

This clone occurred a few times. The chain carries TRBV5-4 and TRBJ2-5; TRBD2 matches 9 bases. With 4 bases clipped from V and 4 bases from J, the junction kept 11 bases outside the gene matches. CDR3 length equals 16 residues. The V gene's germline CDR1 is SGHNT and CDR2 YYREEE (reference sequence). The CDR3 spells CASSHRIAGAVETQYF. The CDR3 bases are TGTGCCAGCAGCCACAGGATAGCGGGAGCAGTAGAGACCCAGTACTTC.

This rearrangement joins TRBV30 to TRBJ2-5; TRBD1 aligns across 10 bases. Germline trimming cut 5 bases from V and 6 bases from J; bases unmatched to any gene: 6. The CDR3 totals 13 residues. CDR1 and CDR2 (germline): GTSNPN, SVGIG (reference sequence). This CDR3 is CAWETGGIKTQYF. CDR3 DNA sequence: TGTGCCTGGGAGACAGGGGGCATAAAGACCCAGTACTTC.

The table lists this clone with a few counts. The CDR3 coding sequence is TGTGCCAGCAGCTACGGACAGCTCTTAACTGAAGCTTTCTTT. Amino acid sequence: CASSYGQLLTEAFF. The gene calls are TRBV27 and TRBJ1-1; D is perhaps TRBD1 (6 bases). Germline V CDR1 and CDR2: MNHEY, SMNVEV (reference sequence). V gave up 6 bases and J gave up 5 bases, with 16 bases separating them. There are 14 residues in the CDR3.

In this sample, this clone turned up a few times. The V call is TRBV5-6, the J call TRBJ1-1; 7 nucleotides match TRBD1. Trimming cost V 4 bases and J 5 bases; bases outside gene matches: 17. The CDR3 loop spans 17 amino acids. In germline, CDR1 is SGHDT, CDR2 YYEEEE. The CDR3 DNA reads TGTGCCAGCAGCCATGGAGGGGGCCTTTTAAGGAGGACTGAAGCTTTCTTT. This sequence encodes CASSHGGGLLRRTEAFF.

The CDR3 sequence is CASSQPTETAQKTQYF. Written as DNA, the CDR3 is TGTGCCAGCAGTCAACCGACAGAGACGGCTCAAAAGACCCAGTACTTC. The rearrangement joins TRBV27 to TRBJ2-5; weak D call: TRBD1 (5 bases). V was trimmed by 5 bases and J by 6 bases, leaving 22 bases between them. The CDR3 consists of 16 residues. CDR1 and CDR2 from the germline V gene are MNHEY and SMNVEV (reference sequence).

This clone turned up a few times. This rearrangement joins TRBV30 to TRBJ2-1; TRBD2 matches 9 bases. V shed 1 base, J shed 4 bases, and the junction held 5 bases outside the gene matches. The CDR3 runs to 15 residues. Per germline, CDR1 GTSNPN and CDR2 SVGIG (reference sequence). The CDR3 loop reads CAWSALAGSYNEQFF. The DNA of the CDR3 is TGTGCCTGGAGTGCGCTAGCGGGGAGTTACAATGAGCAGTTCTTC.

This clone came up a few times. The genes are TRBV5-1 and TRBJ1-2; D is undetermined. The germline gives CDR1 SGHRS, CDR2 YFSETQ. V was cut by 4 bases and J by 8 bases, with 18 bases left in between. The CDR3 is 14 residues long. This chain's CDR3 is CASSPRADRKGYTF. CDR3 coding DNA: TGCGCCAGCAGCCCTCGAGCGGACCGGAAAGGCTACACCTTC.